One sample yielded the 18 T cell receptor beta chains listed below, sequenced in a study of PD-1 blockade in classical Hodgkin lymphoma. Time point: newly diagnosed, previously untreated cHL patient sample. Investigators isolated CD4+ T cells from thawed PBMCs through magnetic negative selection. The method was immunoSEQ multiplex PCR; TCRdb's version includes in-frame clones alone and lacks a portion of them. The table shows roughly 20,000 clones, with 85% to 95% occurring only once. The sequencing input was CD4+ T cells from blood. The origin of the receptors is a human donor with classical Hodgkin lymphoma.

CDR3 nucleotides: TGTGCCAGCAGTTACGGGTACCAAGAGACCCAGTACTTC. Translation gives CASSYGYQETQYF. The V gene is TRBV6-5, the J gene TRBJ2-5; D call uncertain. CDR1 is MNHEY and CDR2 is SVGAGI in the germline V gene. The CDR3 consists of 13 residues. V shed 2 bases and J shed 0 bases, with 4 bases lying between them.

This clone has a handful of counts. J is TRBJ2-7 and V is TRBV15, with D possibly matching TRBD1 (6 bases). The CDR3 loop spans 15 amino acids. In germline, CDR1 is LNHNV, CDR2 YYDKDF (reference sequence). V gave up 1 base and J gave up 5 bases, with 15 bases separating them. This CDR3 reads CATSRGPTGTHEQYF. The CDR3 nucleotides are TGTGCCACCAGCAGAGGCCCTACAGGGACCCACGAGCAGTACTTC.

The V call is TRBV7-8, the J call TRBJ1-1; 7 bases map to TRBD1. Trimming removed 2 bases from V and 11 bases from J; junction bases left unmatched: 8. Germline CDR1 SGHVS, CDR2 FQNEAQ. The CDR3 loop spans 13 amino acids. The CDR3 DNA reads as TGTGCCAGCAGCTTAAGGACAGGCCCAGGGGCTTTCTTT. It codes for CASSLRTGPGAFF.

This clone was seen a single time. The chain uses TRBV5-4 and TRBJ1-3; D call uncertain. The V end was cut by 0 bases, the J end by 4 bases, with 5 bases between. The CDR3 consists of 13 residues. Germline V gene data show CDR1 as SGHNT and CDR2 as YYREEE (reference sequence). The CDR3 DNA sequence: TGTGCCAGCAGCTTGGGGCAGGGAAACACCATATATTTT. Translated: CASSLGQGNTIYF.

This sequence joins TRBV6-4 and TRBJ1-4; 8 bases are a match to TRBD1. The CDR3 is 16 amino acids. J gave up 7 bases and V 3 bases, and 10 bases lay outside the gene matches. The germline CDR1 and CDR2 sequences are MRHNA and SNTAGT. The CDR3 coding sequence is TGTGCCAGCAGTGATAGGGCCGGGACAGGCGCTGAAAAACTGTTTTTT. Translated, it gives CASSDRAGTGAEKLFF.

The V and J genes are TRBV19 and TRBJ1-5, with D perhaps TRBD1 (6 bases). With 1 base removed from V and 1 base from J, the gap between germline ends came to 20 bases. CDR1 and CDR2 from the germline V gene are LNHDA and SQIVND (reference sequence). This CDR3 region has 19 residues. Here the CDR3 reads CASSIGGGARSSSNQPQHF. In DNA, the CDR3 is TGTGCCAGTAGTATAGGTGGGGGGGCGCGTTCATCGAGCAATCAGCCCCAGCATTTT.

CDR3 amino acids: CASTPPGQSSGNTIYF. The DNA for the CDR3 is TGTGCCAGCACCCCTCCGGGACAGAGCTCTGGAAACACCATATATTTT. The rearrangement uses TRBV7-2 and TRBJ1-3; 7 positions agree with TRBD1. Germline V gene data show CDR1 as SGHTA and CDR2 as FQGNSA. The CDR3 totals 16 residues. V lost 7 bases to trimming and J lost 0 bases; unmatched junction nucleotides: 9.

The count of this clone is one. The CDR3 DNA reads as TGTGCCAGCAGTTACGGAAGGATACAGGACGGCTATGGCTACACCTTC. It translates to CASSYGRIQDGYGYTF. The chain links TRBV6-5 to TRBJ1-2, with a weak D call TRBD1 (5 bases). Looked up from germline, CDR1 is MNHEY and CDR2 is SVGAGI. The CDR3 loop spans 16 amino acids. The ends were cut back, 2 bases at V and 4 bases at J, with 17 bases in the middle.

The rearrangement joins TRBV19 to TRBJ1-5, with D perhaps matching TRBD1 (6 bases). This CDR3 has 15 residues. Germline-derived CDR1 and CDR2 are LNHDA and SQIVND (reference sequence). Trimming left V 2 bases short and J 2 bases short, with 10 bases between. This CDR3 is CASSISRTGNQPQHF. In DNA form, the CDR3 reads TGTGCCAGTAGTATATCCAGGACAGGCAATCAGCCCCAGCATTTT. Variable domain in full (rest from reference TRBV19 and TRBJ1-5): DGGITQSPKYLFRKEGQNVTLSCEQNLNHDAMYWYRQDPGQGLRLIYYSQIVNDFQKGDIAEGYSVSREKKESFPLTVTSAQKNPTAFYLCASSISRTGNQPQHFGDGTRLSIL.

V gene TRBV5-4 combines with J gene TRBJ2-1, with 10 bases identical to TRBD2. This CDR3 has 15 amino acids. V trimming: 3 bases; J trimming: 7 bases; junction bases outside the gene matches: 7. Germline V gives CDR1 SGHNT, CDR2 YYREEE (reference sequence). Here the CDR3 DNA reads TGTGCCAGCAGCTCCCCGGGACTAGCGCCAAATGAGCAGTTCTTC. Translated, it gives CASSSPGLAPNEQFF.

The V call is TRBV27, the J call TRBJ2-7; D is undetermined. This CDR3 region has 15 residues. The germline V and J ends were trimmed by 6 bases and 2 bases, with 17 bases remaining between them. The germline V gene has CDR1 MNHEY and CDR2 SMNVEV (reference sequence). In DNA, the CDR3 is TGTGCCAGCAGGTCGGCGATCAGTACCACCTACGAGCAGTACTTC. Protein sequence: CASRSAISTTYEQYF.

The chain is built from TRBV18 and TRBJ2-7, with D tentatively TRBD1 (5 bases). Germline V lookup: CDR1 KGHSH, CDR2 LQKENI. CDR3 length: 12 residues. The V end lost 6 bases, the J end lost 4 bases, and 10 bases lay between the germline ends. CDR3 loop: CASSEGEYEQYF. In DNA, the CDR3 is TGTGCCAGCTCGGAAGGGGAATACGAGCAGTACTTC.

This rearrangement joins TRBV11-2 to TRBJ1-2, with D uncertain. V was cut by 0 bases and J by 0 bases, with 8 bases left in between. The CDR3 sequence is 15 residues long. The germline gives CDR1 SGHAT, CDR2 FQNNGV. CDR3 DNA sequence: TGTGCCAGCAGCTTAGATAGCGGATCTAACTATGGCTACACCTTC. It codes for CASSLDSGSNYGYTF.

The V call is TRBV19, the J call TRBJ1-5; D is perhaps TRBD1 (5 bases). The length of the CDR3 is 12 residues. Germline-derived CDR1 and CDR2 are LNHDA and SQIVND (reference sequence). With 3 bases removed from V and 7 bases from J, the gap between germline ends came to 7 bases. The CDR3 loop is CASSIRGQPQHF. Here the CDR3 DNA reads TGTGCCAGTAGTATCCGGGGGCAGCCCCAGCATTTT. Full variable domain (missing parts from reference TRBV19 and TRBJ1-5): DGGITQSPKYLFRKEGQNVTLSCEQNLNHDAMYWYRQDPGQGLRLIYYSQIVNDFQKGDIAEGYSVSREKKESFPLTVTSAQKNPTAFYLCASSIRGQPQHFGDGTRLSIL.

The V gene is TRBV19, the J gene TRBJ1-2; D uncertain. The length of the CDR3 is 12 residues. Germline loops: CDR1 LNHDA, CDR2 SQIVND (reference sequence). V lost 7 bases to trimming and J lost 0 bases, with 6 bases between them. CDR3 in DNA: TGTGCCAGTACCGGTGCTAACTATGGCTACACCTTC. Its translation: CASTGANYGYTF.

This clone was recorded only once. The genes are TRBV11-2 and TRBJ2-6; D not certain. The germline gives CDR1 SGHAT, CDR2 FQNNGV. The CDR3 extends over 16 amino acids. V was shortened by 1 base and J by 0 bases, with 7 bases between the two germline ends. CDR3 sequence: CASSLGVVSGANVLTF. The CDR3 DNA sequence: TGTGCCAGCAGCTTAGGAGTAGTCTCTGGGGCCAACGTCCTGACTTTC.

V gene TRBV5-4 combines with J gene TRBJ2-5, with 10 bases fitting TRBD1. Germline CDR1 SGHNT, CDR2 YYREEE (reference sequence). The CDR3 totals 14 residues. V lost 4 bases, J lost 5 bases, and 5 bases stayed unmatched. CDR3 DNA sequence: TGTGCCAGCAGCCCCCGGGACAGGGGCGAGACCCAGTACTTC. Its translation: CASSPRDRGETQYF.

This chain joins TRBV6-6 and TRBJ1-1; possible D gene TRBD1, 6 bases. Germline-derived CDR1 and CDR2 are MNHNY and SVGAGI (reference sequence). The CDR3 is 13 amino acids. The germline V and J ends were trimmed by 4 bases and 4 bases, with 10 bases remaining between them. CDR3 in DNA: TGTGCCAGCAGTTCCAGGGGAATCACTGAAGCTTTCTTT. It encodes CASSSRGITEAFF.